Listed below are T cell receptor beta chains from one sample, sequenced in a study of blood T cell repertoires in COVID-19. Profiled with immunoSEQ multiplex PCR; TCRdb holds only in-frame clones, not every one. Altogether 300,000 to 350,000 clones are present, roughly 91% being singletons, with the ten largest covering roughly a tenth. Source material: PBMCs or T cells enriched from blood (not recorded which). These receptors all come from a woman under 40 who had recovered from COVID-19. Each CDR3 is given with its conserved first and last residue.

CDR3 length	V gene	J gene	CDR3 protein
15	TRBV15	TRBJ1-4	CATSRTGGADEKLFF
17	TRBV5-6	TRBJ1-2	CASSLGHTERQGYGYTF
13	TRBV6-5	TRBJ1-1	CASILQGGTEAFF
15	TRBV11-1	TRBJ2-7	CASSGGTGDVYEQYF
15	TRBV11-2	TRBJ1-1	CASSLVAGVNTEAFF
15	TRBV7-2	TRBJ1-2	CASSFRTGPLNGYTF
15	TRBV10-3	TRBJ2-7	CAISARDREVGEQYF
14	TRBV18	TRBJ2-1	CASSPTLGMQGQFF
14	TRBV11-2	TRBJ2-1	CASSFSSPGNEQFF
16	TRBV9	TRBJ2-1	CASSVVSSGRVDEQFF
15	TRBV18	TRBJ2-7	CASSPPAGQGDEQYF
17	TRBV3-1/TRBV3-2	TRBJ2-1	CASSQDQRRGPYNEQFF
13	TRBV30	TRBJ2-2	CAWSDRSAGELFF
11	TRBV20-1	TRBJ2-7	CSARDGAPEYF
14	TRBV11-2	TRBJ1-5	CASSLGSPGQPQHF
15	TRBV5-6	TRBJ2-1	CASSFRDWEIHEQFF
14	TRBV7-2	TRBJ2-7	CASSLDSGLYEQYF
18	TRBV21-1	TRBJ1-2	CASSKHYDRERVLSGYTF
15	TRBV30	TRBJ1-5	CAWSGRIFSNQPQHF
13	TRBV10-3	TRBJ1-2	CAISEEGNYGYTF
14	TRBV7-9	TRBJ1-1	CASSLEGGNTEAFF
17	TRBV27	TRBJ2-7	CASSSETGQGTSYEQYF
15	TRBV18	TRBJ1-4	CASSPVGLAGEKLFF
15	TRBV6-2/TRBV6-3	TRBJ1-1	CASSYPRTGNTEAFF
14	TRBV27	TRBJ1-1	CASSLPGENTEAFF
15	TRBV28	TRBJ1-2	CASSLGGGPFYGYTF
16	TRBV15	TRBJ2-7	CATSRDRKTGGGEQYF
16	TRBV5-6	TRBJ2-7	CASSWGFGQVAGEQYF
15	TRBV6-5	TRBJ2-3	CASSYGGAWTDTQYF
15	TRBV12-5	TRBJ2-5	CASGLWTGIQETQYF
13	TRBV6-5	TRBJ1-4	CASIGGAGEKLFF
14	TRBV9	TRBJ2-7	CASSVEDGPYEQYF
14	TRBV28	TRBJ2-7	CASSSGGIIYEQYF